These 11 T cell receptor beta chains were sequenced from one sample in a study of T-cell memory formation after mild COVID-19. TCRdb re-derived calls from the 5' RACE reads in MiXCR, one entry per CDR3 protein. The data show tens of thousands of distinct CDR3 sequences, around an eighth seen once. The sample comprised PBMCs or a T cell subset sorted from them (not recorded which). All receptors come from an adult woman who had mild COVID-19 (a few samples of this study predate the infection). Cell type and time point are not known.

The rearrangement links TRBV4-1 to TRBJ2-3, with a tentative D call TRBD2 (6 bases). The CDR3 is 16 amino acids. V was cut by 3 bases and J by 4 bases, with 17 bases left in between. Germline CDR1 MGHRA, CDR2 YSYEKL. The CDR3 DNA is TGCGCCAGCAGCCAGGTCAGGGAGGAACCATCAGATACGCAGTATTTT. Translating it yields CASSQVREEPSDTQYF.

V gene TRBV15 combines with J gene TRBJ2-1; D may be TRBD2 (6 bases). Deletions cut 3 bases from V and 8 bases from J, with 14 bases between. This CDR3 region has 14 residues. Germline lookup yields CDR1 LNHNV and CDR2 YYDKDF (reference sequence). The CDR3 loop reads CATSSEGGSDEQFF. CDR3 nucleotide sequence: TGTGCCACCAGCAGCGAGGGAGGTTCGGATGAGCAGTTCTTC.

V usage is TRBV27 and J usage is TRBJ1-1; D not resolved. V was pared by 7 bases and J by 2 bases, with 20 bases between. CDR3 length equals 16 residues. The germline V gene encodes CDR1 MNHEY and CDR2 SMNVEV (reference sequence). The CDR3 loop is CASTHNSDWLNTEAFF. In DNA, the CDR3 is TGTGCCAGCACCCACAATTCGGACTGGCTAAACACTGAAGCTTTCTTT.

This chain joins TRBV20-1 and TRBJ2-1; TRBD2 matches at 9 bases. V shed 0 bases and J 6 bases; nucleotides not matched to a gene: 9. There are 16 residues in the CDR3. Germline CDR1 DFQATT, CDR2 SNEGSKA (reference sequence). CDR3 residues: CSARDPGLAWGNEQFF. In DNA, the CDR3 is TGCAGTGCTAGAGACCCGGGACTAGCCTGGGGCAATGAGCAGTTCTTC.

This sequence joins TRBV4-1 and TRBJ1-1; D is undetermined. The CDR3 sequence is 14 residues long. The V gene's germline CDR1 is MGHRA and CDR2 YSYEKL. V was shortened by 0 bases and J by 10 bases, with 15 bases between the two germline ends. Written as DNA, the CDR3 is TGCGCCAGCAGCCAAGAAGAACGGGCCAGCGGAGCTTTCTTT. It translates to CASSQEERASGAFF.

The chain carries TRBV20-1 and TRBJ1-5; 11 nucleotides line up with TRBD1. The germline V gene encodes CDR1 DFQATT and CDR2 SNEGSKA (reference sequence). This CDR3 region has 16 residues. With V trimmed by 5 bases and J by 6 bases, 12 bases remained unmatched. CDR3 sequence reads: CSAPGTGGYSGQPQHF. CDR3 DNA sequence: TGCAGTGCTCCCGGGACAGGGGGATATTCGGGTCAGCCCCAGCATTTT.

This clonotype was counted between two and nine times. The chain links TRBV29-1 to TRBJ2-3; TRBD1 matches 10 bases. With 6 bases clipped from V and 4 bases from J, the junction kept 4 bases outside the gene matches. The CDR3 loop spans 13 amino acids. CDR1 is SQVTM, CDR2 ANQGSEA, per germline. Here the CDR3 DNA reads TGCAGCGTCCCGGGACAGGGGTCAGATACGCAGTATTTT. Translated, it gives CSVPGQGSDTQYF.

The rearrangement joins TRBV7-9 to TRBJ1-2, with 7 bases identical to TRBD1. The CDR3 extends over 15 amino acids. Germline-derived CDR1 and CDR2 are SEHNR and FQNEAQ (reference sequence). Trimming removed 1 base from V and 1 base from J; junction bases left unmatched: 3. CDR3 protein: CASSLGTGINYGYTF. The CDR3 DNA reads as TGTGCCAGCAGCTTAGGGACAGGCATTAACTATGGCTACACCTTC. Drawing the rest from reference TRBV7-9 and TRBJ1-2, the complete variable domain is DTGVSQNPRHKITKRGQNVTFRCDPISEHNRLYWYRQTLGQGPEFLTYFQNEAQLEKSRLLSDRFSAERPKGSFSTLEIQRTEQGDSAMYLCASSLGTGINYGYTFGSGTRLTVV.

This clonotype was detected only a few times. V usage is TRBV20-1 and J usage is TRBJ2-1; the match to TRBD2 covers 11 bases. V shed 0 bases and J 9 bases; nucleotides not matched to a gene: 7. Germline values: CDR1 DFQATT, CDR2 SNEGSKA (reference sequence). The length of the CDR3 is 15 residues. The CDR3: CSARDLTSGVGEQFF. In DNA, the CDR3 is TGCAGTGCTAGAGATCTGACTAGCGGGGTTGGTGAGCAGTTCTTC.

The gene calls are TRBV12-3 or TRBV12-4 and TRBJ1-1; the match to TRBD1 covers 8 bases. This CDR3 region has 16 residues. J lost 1 base, V lost 3 bases, and 7 bases had no gene match. Written as DNA, the CDR3 is TGTGCCAGCAGTTTCGGGACAGGAGGGGCGAACACTGAAGCTTTCTTT. Its protein is CASSFGTGGANTEAFF.

There are many counts of this clonotype. CDR3 nucleotide sequence: TGCGCCAGCAGCTTGGTCGGGGACAGGGCTGAAGCTTTCTTT. Translation gives CASSLVGDRAEAFF. The chain has TRBV5-1 and TRBJ1-1, with 9 bases matching TRBD1. CDR1 and CDR2 from the germline V gene are SGHRS and YFSETQ. This CDR3 spans 14 amino acids. V shed 0 bases, J shed 6 bases, and the junction held 3 bases outside the gene matches.